Following are 8 T cell receptor beta chains from one sample sequenced in a study of regulatory T cells in long-lasting Graves disease. As to time point: persistent/refractory GD, antithyroid drugs over 5 years with positive TRAb. The TCR library was made from RNA extracted from PBMCs. Construction of the TCR beta libraries employed iRepertoire HTBI primers in conjunction with Arm-PCR of CDR3 regions. TCRdb reanalysed the multiplex PCR reads using MiXCR and keeps one entry per CDR3 protein. Here the sample spans roughly 500,000 distinct CDR3 sequences, roughly 21% being singletons. The sequencing used peripheral blood mononuclear cells (PBMCs), collected when the disease was refractory, from a patient treated with antithyroid drugs. The receptors were sampled from a female donor with Graves disease.

The rearrangement joins TRBV29-1 to TRBJ2-7, with D possibly being TRBD1 or TRBD2 (5 bases each). The V end lost 3 bases, the J end lost 1 base, and 13 bases lay between the germline ends. There are 14 residues in the CDR3. Germline CDR1 and CDR2: SQVTM and ANQGSEA. CDR3 nucleotide sequence: TGCAGCGTTGAGGGGACGGCCTCTTCCTACGAGCAGTACTTC. Translation gives CSVEGTASSYEQYF.

This clonotype has a count of ten or more. This sequence joins TRBV30 and TRBJ1-1; D gene uncertain. There are 13 residues in the CDR3. The germline V and J ends were trimmed by 7 bases and 0 bases, with 12 bases remaining between them. Germline CDR1 and CDR2: GTSNPN and SVGIG (reference sequence). The CDR3 DNA reads as TGTGCCTTTGGATCTTCTTTGAACACTGAAGCTTTCTTT. As protein: CAFGSSLNTEAFF.

This clonotype appeared many times. The V and J genes are TRBV28 and TRBJ2-1; D is perhaps TRBD2 (7 bases). Trimming cost V 6 bases and J 3 bases, with 15 bases left between them. This CDR3 is 15 amino acids long. Germline V CDR1 and CDR2: MDHEN, SYDVKM. The CDR3 loop is CASRKGGGLYNEQFF. The CDR3, as DNA: TGTGCCAGCAGGAAGGGCGGGGGCCTCTACAATGAGCAGTTCTTC.

This clonotype was counted at least ten times. This sequence joins TRBV12-3 or TRBV12-4 and TRBJ2-6; no clear D gene. The CDR3 has 15 amino acids. V shed 2 bases and J shed 0 bases, with 5 bases lying between them. The CDR3 DNA follows: TGTGCCAGCAGTTTACCGGGCTCTGGGGCCAACGTCCTGACTTTC. Protein sequence: CASSLPGSGANVLTF.

A few counts support this clonotype. The rearrangement links TRBV6-5 to TRBJ2-7; TRBD2 is a possible D gene (5 bases). Germline assignment: CDR1 MNHEY and CDR2 SVGAGI. Trimming stripped 4 bases from V and 3 bases from J, with 10 bases between. The CDR3 contains 13 residues. The CDR3 spells CASSWGDGYEQYF. CDR3 in DNA: TGTGCCAGCAGTTGGGGAGACGGCTACGAGCAGTACTTC.

This clonotype was detected many times. The chain couples TRBV28 to TRBJ1-2; TRBD1 aligns across 7 bases. CDR3 size: 15 residues. CDR1 is MDHEN and CDR2 is SYDVKM in the germline V gene. V trimming: 8 bases; J trimming: 2 bases; junction bases outside the gene matches: 11. Here the CDR3 reads CASRPGTAKNYGYTF. The CDR3 nucleotides read TGTGCCAGCCGACCAGGGACAGCCAAAAACTATGGCTACACCTTC.

This clonotype was found many times. The chain links TRBV12-3 or TRBV12-4 to TRBJ2-5; the match to TRBD2 covers 7 bases. The length of the CDR3 is 14 residues. V dropped 2 bases and J dropped 5; count of bases not matched to a gene: 5. The CDR3, as DNA: TGTGCCAGCAGTTTATGGGAGGGCCACGAGACCCAGTACTTC. Its protein is CASSLWEGHETQYF.

This clonotype was seen only a few times. V is TRBV18 and J is TRBJ2-5, with D tentatively TRBD1 (6 bases). V lost 3 bases to trimming and J lost 3 bases, with 8 bases between them. The CDR3 sequence is 13 residues long. Per the germline V gene, CDR1 is KGHSH and CDR2 is LQKENI. The CDR3 sequence: CASSPDSEETQYF. The CDR3 region has the DNA TGTGCCAGCTCACCGGACAGCGAAGAGACCCAGTACTTC.